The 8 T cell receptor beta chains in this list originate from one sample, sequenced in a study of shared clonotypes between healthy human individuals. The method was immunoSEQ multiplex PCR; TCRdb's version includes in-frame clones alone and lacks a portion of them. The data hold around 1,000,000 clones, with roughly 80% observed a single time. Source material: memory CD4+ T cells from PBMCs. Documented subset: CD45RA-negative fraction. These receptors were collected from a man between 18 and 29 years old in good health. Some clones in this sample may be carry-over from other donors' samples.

The CDR3 protein is CSANRGYEQYF. In DNA form, the CDR3 reads TGCAGTGCCAACAGGGGTTACGAGCAGTACTTC. The chain combines TRBV20-1 with TRBJ2-7, with 7 bases matching TRBD1. The germline CDR1 and CDR2 sequences are DFQATT and SNEGSKA (reference sequence). Germline trimming cut 6 bases from V and 4 bases from J; bases unmatched to any gene: 3. The CDR3 runs 11 residues.

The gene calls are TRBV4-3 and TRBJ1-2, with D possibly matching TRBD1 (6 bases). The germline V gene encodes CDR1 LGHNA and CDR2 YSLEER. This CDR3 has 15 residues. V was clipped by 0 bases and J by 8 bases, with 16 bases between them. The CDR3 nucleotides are TGCGCCAGCAGCCAAGAATTGAGGGAGGGGGGAGGCTACACCTTC. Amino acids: CASSQELREGGGYTF.

The CDR3 loop is CASNPDRAKTEAFF. CDR3 coding DNA: TGTGCCAGCAACCCGGACAGGGCGAAGACTGAAGCTTTCTTT. The chain has TRBV6-5 and TRBJ1-1, with 8 bases identical to TRBD1. CDR1 and CDR2 (germline): MNHEY, SVGAGI. J lost 5 bases, V lost 7 bases, and 9 bases had no gene match. The CDR3 covers 14 residues.

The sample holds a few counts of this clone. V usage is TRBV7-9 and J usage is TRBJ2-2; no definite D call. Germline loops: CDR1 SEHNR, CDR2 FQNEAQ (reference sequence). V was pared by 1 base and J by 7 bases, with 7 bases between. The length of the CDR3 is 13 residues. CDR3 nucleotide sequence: TGTGCCAGCAGCTTAGTGTTGAACGGGGAGCTGTTTTTT. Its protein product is CASSLVLNGELFF.

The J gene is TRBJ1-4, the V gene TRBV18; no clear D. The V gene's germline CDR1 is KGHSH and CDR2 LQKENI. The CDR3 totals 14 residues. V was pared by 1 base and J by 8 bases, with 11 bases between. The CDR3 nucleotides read TGTGCCAGCTCACCACAAACCGGCGCGGAAAAACTGTTTTTT. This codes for CASSPQTGAEKLFF.

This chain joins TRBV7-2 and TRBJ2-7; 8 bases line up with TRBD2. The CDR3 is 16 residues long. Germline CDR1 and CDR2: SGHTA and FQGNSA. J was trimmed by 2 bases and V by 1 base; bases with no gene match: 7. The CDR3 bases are TGTGCCAGCAGCTTAGTTGCGGGAGGAGGGACCTACGAGCAGTACTTC. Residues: CASSLVAGGGTYEQYF.

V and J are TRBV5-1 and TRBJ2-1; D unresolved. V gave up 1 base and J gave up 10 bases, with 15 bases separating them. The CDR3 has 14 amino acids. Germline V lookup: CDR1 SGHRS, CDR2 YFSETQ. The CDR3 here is CASSLTPLSGEQFF. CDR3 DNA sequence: TGCGCCAGCAGCTTGACACCACTTTCGGGCGAGCAGTTCTTC. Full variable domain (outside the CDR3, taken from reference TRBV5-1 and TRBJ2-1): KAGVTQTPRYLIKTRGQQVTLSCSPISGHRSVSWYQQTPGQGLQFLFEYFSETQRNKGNFPGRFSGRQFSNSRSEMNVSTLELGDSALYLCASSLTPLSGEQFFGPGTRLTVL.

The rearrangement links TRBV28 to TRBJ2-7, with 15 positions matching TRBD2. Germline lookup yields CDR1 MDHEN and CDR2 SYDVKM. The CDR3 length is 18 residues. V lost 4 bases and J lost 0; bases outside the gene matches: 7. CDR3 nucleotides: TGTGCCAGCAGTTCGCACGGGACTAGCGGGAGGAGCTCCTACGAGCAGTACTTC. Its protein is CASSSHGTSGRSSYEQYF.